The rows below give T cell receptor beta chains drawn from one sample of a study of control samples from healthy donors and cancer patients. Data came from immunoSEQ multiplex PCR; TCRdb stores just in-frame clones and leaves some out. The data hold about 120,000 clones, with over 90% observed a single time. The sequencing sample was made of blood. Receptor source: a man aged 30 to 39 in good health. CDR3s include the opening cysteine and the closing phenylalanine or tryptophan. A clone size is listed for some rows: how often the clone was seen (once, few, many), or a class if it is expanded.

TRBJ2-1 TRBV18 . CASSPESGGTYNEQFF
TRBJ2-3 TRBV28 . CASRGRDSSTDTQYF
TRBJ1-1 TRBV5-6 . CASSSLINTEAFF
TRBJ2-1 TRBV4-2 . CASSQDPRGSGGILEQFF
TRBJ2-3 TRBV5-1 . CASSLGTVDTDTQYF
TRBJ2-3 TRBV6-1 . CASSEGTGVTDTQYF
TRBJ2-1 TRBV7-8 . CASSLLTGGGYEQFF
TRBJ1-4 TRBV18 . CASSSRVSGMGEKLFF
TRBJ1-6 TRBV9 . CASSGQGTSPLHF
TRBJ2-7 TRBV5-1 . CASSPDASSYEQYF
TRBJ1-1 TRBV6-5 . CASRPGLETEAFF
TRBJ2-5 TRBV7-8 . CASSLGAVAGKETQYF
TRBJ1-2 TRBV6-6 few CASGQRTSTYGYTF
TRBJ1-1 TRBV6-1 few CASSVGMNLMNTEAFF
TRBJ1-1 TRBV19 . CASSMGQGARTEAFF
TRBJ1-5 TRBV27 few CASREAANQPQHF
TRBJ1-1 TRBV5-1 . CASSLEGVRIMNTEAFF
TRBJ1-5 TRBV6-5 . CASSYSGQPNQPQHF
TRBJ2-1 TRBV7-9 . CASSSEGDEQFF
TRBJ2-7 TRBV5-1 . CASTGITYEQYF
TRBJ1-3 TRBV5-1 . CASSLSGSGNTIYF
TRBJ2-3 TRBV9 once CASSVGAGEVEDTQYF
TRBJ2-2 TRBV5-4 . CASSWGRGRTGELFF
TRBJ2-5 TRBV7-6 . CASTSRGSSQETQYF
TRBJ1-2 TRBV5-1 . CASSWAPTANYGYTF
TRBJ2-2 TRBV6-5 . CASSYGAGGYTGELFF
TRBJ1-4 TRBV7-9 . CASSLGTGNEKLFF
TRBJ2-1 TRBV2 . CASGLAGNNEQFF
TRBJ2-2 TRBV5-4 . CASSTPNIGLGTGELFF
TRBJ1-2 TRBV5-6 . CASSFGTVYGYTF
TRBJ1-2 TRBV5-4 . CASRVTGGHGYTF
TRBJ2-3 TRBV4-2 . CASSQEGSGGWGDTQYF
TRBJ1-1 TRBV4-1 few CASSQGGGVTEAFF
TRBJ1-5 TRBV18 once CASSPVRDSNQPQHF
TRBJ2-7 TRBV5-6 . CASSRSLITGILAYEQYF
TRBJ1-1 TRBV18 . CASSADRGGTEAFF
TRBJ2-3 TRBV18 once CASSPRGGSTDTQYF
TRBJ2-1 TRBV28 . CASSFGGLGYNEQFF
TRBJ2-3 TRBV7-9 once CASSSGGGGRTDTQYF
TRBJ1-6 TRBV6-2/TRBV6-3 . CASSWGSSNSPLHF
TRBJ2-7 TRBV7-6 . CASSLAEGSSYEQYF
TRBJ1-2 TRBV18 . CASSPGQVHGYTF
TRBJ1-4 TRBV5-1 . CASRPGGGSNREKLFF
TRBJ2-7 TRBV10-3 few CAIRDPGGGEQYF
TRBJ2-3 TRBV7-3 . CASSLVPGGHRDTQYF
TRBJ2-5 TRBV6-5 . CASSYSTGGGQETQYF
TRBJ2-7 TRBV9 . CASSVGGSNYEQYF
TRBJ2-6 TRBV5-1 once CASSLGPSGANVLTF
TRBJ2-4 TRBV27 . CASSLPGGYIQYF
TRBJ1-2 TRBV27 . CASSQGGNRGYTF
TRBJ2-7 TRBV5-4 . CASSLFGEQYF
TRBJ1-2 TRBV21-1 . CASSKDNGTGTGGYTF
TRBJ2-5 TRBV5-1 . CASSLPPPSISGPAWTQYF
TRBJ2-2 TRBV15 . CATSRAGTYDTEELFF
TRBJ2-1 TRBV5-1 . CASSLRESSYNEQFF